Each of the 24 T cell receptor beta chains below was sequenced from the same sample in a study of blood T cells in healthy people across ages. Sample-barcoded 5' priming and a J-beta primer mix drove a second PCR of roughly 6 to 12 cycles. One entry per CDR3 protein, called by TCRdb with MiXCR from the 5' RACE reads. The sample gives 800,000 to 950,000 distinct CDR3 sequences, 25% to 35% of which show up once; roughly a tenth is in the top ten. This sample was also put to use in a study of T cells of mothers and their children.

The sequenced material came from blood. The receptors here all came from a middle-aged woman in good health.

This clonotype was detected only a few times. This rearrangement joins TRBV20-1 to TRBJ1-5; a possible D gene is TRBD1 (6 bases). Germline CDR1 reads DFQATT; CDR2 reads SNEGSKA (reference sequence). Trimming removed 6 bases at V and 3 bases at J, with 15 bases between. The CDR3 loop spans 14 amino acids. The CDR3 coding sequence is TGCAGTGCCCCCGGGGGGGCTAACAATCAGCCCCAGCATTTT. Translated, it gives CSAPGGANNQPQHF.

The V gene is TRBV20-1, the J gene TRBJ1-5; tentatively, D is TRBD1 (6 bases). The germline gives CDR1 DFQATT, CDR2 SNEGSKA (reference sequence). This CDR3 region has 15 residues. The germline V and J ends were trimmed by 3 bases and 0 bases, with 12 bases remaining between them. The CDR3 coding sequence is TGCAGTGCTAGGGCTGGACAGTATAGCAATCAGCCCCAGCATTTT. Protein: CSARAGQYSNQPQHF.

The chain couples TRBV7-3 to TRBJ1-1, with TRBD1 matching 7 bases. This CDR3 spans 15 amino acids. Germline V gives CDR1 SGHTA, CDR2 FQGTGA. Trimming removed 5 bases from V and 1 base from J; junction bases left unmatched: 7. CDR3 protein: CASSLTGIGNTEAFF. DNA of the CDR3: TGTGCCAGCAGCCTGACAGGGATTGGGAACACTGAAGCTTTCTTT.

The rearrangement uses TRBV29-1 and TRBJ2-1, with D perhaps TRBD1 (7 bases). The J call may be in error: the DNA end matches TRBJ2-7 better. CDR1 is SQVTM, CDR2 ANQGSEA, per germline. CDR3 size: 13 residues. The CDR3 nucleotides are TGCAGCGTTGTCGGGCGGGACAGCAATGAGCAGTACTTC. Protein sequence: CSVVGRDSNEQYF.

For the CDR3, the DNA is TGTGCCACCAGTGATTTGGGCACCTACGAGCAGTACTTC. Its translation: CATSDLGTYEQYF. The genes are TRBV24-1 and TRBJ2-7; the D is unclear. The V gene's germline CDR1 is KGHDR and CDR2 SFDVKD. V was trimmed by 0 bases and J by 2 bases, leaving 4 bases between them. The length of the CDR3 is 13 residues.

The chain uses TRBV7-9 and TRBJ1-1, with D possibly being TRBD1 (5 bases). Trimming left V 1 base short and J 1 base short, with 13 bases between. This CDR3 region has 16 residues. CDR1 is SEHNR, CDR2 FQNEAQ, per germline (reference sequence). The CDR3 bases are TGTGCCAGCAGCTTAGGGGGCGCGGGGCAGAACACTGAAGCTTTCTTT. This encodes CASSLGGAGQNTEAFF.

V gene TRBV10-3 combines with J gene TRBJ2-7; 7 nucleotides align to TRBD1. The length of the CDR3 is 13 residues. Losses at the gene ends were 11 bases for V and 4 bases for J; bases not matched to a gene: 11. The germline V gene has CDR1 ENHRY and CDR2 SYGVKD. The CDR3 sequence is CAATGTESYEQYF. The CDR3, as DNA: TGTGCCGCCACCGGGACAGAAAGTTACGAGCAGTACTTC.

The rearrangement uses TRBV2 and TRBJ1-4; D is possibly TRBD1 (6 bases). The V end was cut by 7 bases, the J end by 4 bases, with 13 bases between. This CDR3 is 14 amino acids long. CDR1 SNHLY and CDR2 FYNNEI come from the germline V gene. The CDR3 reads CASTVTGFNEKLFF. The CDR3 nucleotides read TGTGCCAGCACCGTGACAGGCTTTAATGAAAAACTGTTTTTT.

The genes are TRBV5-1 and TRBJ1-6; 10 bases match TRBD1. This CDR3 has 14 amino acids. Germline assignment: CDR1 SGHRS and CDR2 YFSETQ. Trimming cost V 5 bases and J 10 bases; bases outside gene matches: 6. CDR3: CASRGDRGESPLHF. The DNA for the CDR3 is TGCGCCAGCAGGGGGGACAGGGGCGAATCACCCCTCCACTTT.

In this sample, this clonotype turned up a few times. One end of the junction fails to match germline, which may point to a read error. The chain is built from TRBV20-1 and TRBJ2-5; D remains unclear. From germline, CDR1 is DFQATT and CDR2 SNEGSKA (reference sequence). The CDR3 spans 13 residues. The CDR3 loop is CNAREGRRETQYF. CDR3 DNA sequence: TGCAATGCTAGAGAAGGACGGCGGGAGACCCAGTACTTC.

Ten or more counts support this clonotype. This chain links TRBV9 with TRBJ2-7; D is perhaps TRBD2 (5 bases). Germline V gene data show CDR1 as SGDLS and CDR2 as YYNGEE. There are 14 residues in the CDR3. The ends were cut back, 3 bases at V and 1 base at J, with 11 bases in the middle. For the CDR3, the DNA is TGTGCCAGCAGCGCCGGGATAGGTTCCTACGAGCAGTACTTC. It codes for CASSAGIGSYEQYF.

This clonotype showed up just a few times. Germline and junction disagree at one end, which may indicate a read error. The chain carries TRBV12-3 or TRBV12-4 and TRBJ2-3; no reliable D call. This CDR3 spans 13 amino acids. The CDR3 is CASSLVSEDMQYF. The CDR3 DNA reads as TGTGCCAGCAGTTTAGTAAGCGAGGATATGCAGTATTTT.

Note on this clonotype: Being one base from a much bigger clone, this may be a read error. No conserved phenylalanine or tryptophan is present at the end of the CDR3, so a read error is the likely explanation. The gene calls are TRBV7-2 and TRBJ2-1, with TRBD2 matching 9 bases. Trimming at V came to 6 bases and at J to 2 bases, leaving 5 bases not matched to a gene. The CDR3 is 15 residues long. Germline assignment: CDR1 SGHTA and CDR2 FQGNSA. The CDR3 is CASSFASGTYNEQFL. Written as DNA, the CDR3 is TGTGCCAGCAGTTTCGCTAGCGGGACCTACAATGAGCAGTTCTTA.

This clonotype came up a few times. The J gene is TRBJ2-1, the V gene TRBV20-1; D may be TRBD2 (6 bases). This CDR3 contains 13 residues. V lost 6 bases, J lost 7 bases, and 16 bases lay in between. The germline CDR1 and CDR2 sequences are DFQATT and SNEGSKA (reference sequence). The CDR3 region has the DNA TGCAGTGCGAAGGGCCCAGGAGGGAATGAGCAGTTCTTC. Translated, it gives CSAKGPGGNEQFF.

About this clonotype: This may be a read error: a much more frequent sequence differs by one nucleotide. The DNA of the CDR3 is TGTGCCAGCAGTTTTCCGGAACTAGCGGGGGGGAGGAAGACAGATACGCAGTATTTT. Translating gives CASSFPELAGGRKTDTQYF. V is TRBV12-3 or TRBV12-4 and J is TRBJ2-3; 13 bases line up with TRBD2. The J segment lost 3 bases and the V segment lost 3 bases, leaving 12 bases of the junction unmatched. The CDR3 consists of 19 residues.

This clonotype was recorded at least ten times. The CDR3 here is CSARGGLTGELFF. CDR3 in DNA: TGCAGTGCTAGAGGTGGTTTAACCGGGGAGCTGTTTTTT. This chain joins TRBV20-1 and TRBJ2-2; D is ambiguous. This CDR3 has 13 amino acids. Germline-derived CDR1 and CDR2 are DFQATT and SNEGSKA (reference sequence). Trimming left V 1 base short and J 5 bases short, with 8 bases between.

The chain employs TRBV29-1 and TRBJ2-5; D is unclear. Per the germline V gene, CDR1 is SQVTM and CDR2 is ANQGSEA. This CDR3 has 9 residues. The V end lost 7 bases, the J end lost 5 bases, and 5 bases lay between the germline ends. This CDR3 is CSGGETQYF. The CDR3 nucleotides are TGCAGCGGTGGGGAGACCCAGTACTTC.

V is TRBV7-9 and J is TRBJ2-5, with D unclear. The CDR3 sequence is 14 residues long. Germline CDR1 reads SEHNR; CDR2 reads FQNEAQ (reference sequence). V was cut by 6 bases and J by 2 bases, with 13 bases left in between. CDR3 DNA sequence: TGTGCCAGCAGGAGAAGTGTGGGACAAGAGACCCAGTACTTC. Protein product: CASRRSVGQETQYF. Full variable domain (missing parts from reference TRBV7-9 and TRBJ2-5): DTGVSQNPRHKITKRGQNVTFRCDPISEHNRLYWYRQTLGQGPEFLTYFQNEAQLEKSRLLSDRFSAERPKGSFSTLEIQRTEQGDSAMYLCASRRSVGQETQYFGPGTRLLVL.

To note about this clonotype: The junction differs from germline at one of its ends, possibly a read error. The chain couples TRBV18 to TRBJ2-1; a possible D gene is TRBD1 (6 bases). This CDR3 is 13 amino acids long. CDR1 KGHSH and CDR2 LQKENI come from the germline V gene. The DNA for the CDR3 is TGTGTCAGCTCACGACATACAGGGTCCGAGCAGTTCTTC. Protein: CVSSRHTGSEQFF.

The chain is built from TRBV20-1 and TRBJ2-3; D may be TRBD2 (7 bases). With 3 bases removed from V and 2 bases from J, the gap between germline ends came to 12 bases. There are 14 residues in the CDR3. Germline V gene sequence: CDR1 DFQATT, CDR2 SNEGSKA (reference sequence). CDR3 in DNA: TGCAGTGCTAGTAGGGGGGGGGCCACAGATACGCAGTATTTT. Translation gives CSASRGGATDTQYF.

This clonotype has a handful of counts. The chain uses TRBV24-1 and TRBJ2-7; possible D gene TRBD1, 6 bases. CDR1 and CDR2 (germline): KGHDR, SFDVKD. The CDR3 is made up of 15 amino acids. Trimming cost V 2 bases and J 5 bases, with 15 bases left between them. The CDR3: CATSDSWGQTHEQYF. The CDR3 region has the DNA TGTGCCACCAGTGATTCTTGGGGGCAGACCCACGAGCAGTACTTC.

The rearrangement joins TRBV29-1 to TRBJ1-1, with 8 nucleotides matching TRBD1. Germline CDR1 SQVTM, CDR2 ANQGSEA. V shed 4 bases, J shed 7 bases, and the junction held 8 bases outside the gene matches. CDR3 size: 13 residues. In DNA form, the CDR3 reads TGCAGCGTTGGCCCAGTGGACAGGGATGAAGCTTTCTTT. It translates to CSVGPVDRDEAFF.

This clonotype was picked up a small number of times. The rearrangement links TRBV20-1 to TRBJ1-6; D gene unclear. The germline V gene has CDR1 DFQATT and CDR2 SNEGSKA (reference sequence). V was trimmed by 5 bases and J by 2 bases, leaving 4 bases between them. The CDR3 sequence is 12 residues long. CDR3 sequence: CSARTYNSPLHF. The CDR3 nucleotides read TGCAGTGCTCGGACCTATAATTCACCCCTCCACTTT.

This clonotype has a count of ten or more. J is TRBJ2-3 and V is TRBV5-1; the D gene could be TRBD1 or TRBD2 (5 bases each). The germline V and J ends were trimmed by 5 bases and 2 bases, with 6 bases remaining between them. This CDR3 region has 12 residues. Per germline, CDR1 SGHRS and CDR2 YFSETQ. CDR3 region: CASRGVTDTQYF. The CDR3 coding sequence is TGCGCCAGCAGGGGGGTCACAGATACGCAGTATTTT.